This entry is about one T cell receptor (beta chain). Profiling relied on immunoSEQ multiplex PCR, and the TCRdb table lists in-frame clones only, not all of them. Here the sample spans over 200,000 clones, less than 90% being singletons. The data derive from a study of blood T cell repertoires in COVID-19. About the research overall: The United States, Italy and Spain were the sources of the acute and convalescent COVID-19 samples.

The CDR3 extends over 15 amino acids. Per germline, CDR1 SGHRS and CDR2 YFSETQ. J gave up 0 bases and V 4 bases, and 5 bases lay outside the gene matches. This TCR derives from a man aged 55 to 69 who had recovered from COVID-19. Sequenced sample: peripheral blood. The gene calls are TRBV5-1 and TRBJ2-7; 9 bases fit TRBD1. The DNA for the CDR3 is TGCGCCAGCAGCCCGGGACAGGGAAGCTCCTACGAGCAGTACTTC. Translated: CASSPGQGSSYEQYF. The variable domain in full, with the rest retrieved from reference TRBV5-1 and TRBJ2-7, is KAGVTQTPRYLIKTRGQQVTLSCSPISGHRSVSWYQQTPGQGLQFLFEYFSETQRNKGNFPGRFSGRQFSNSRSEMNVSTLELGDSALYLCASSPGQGSSYEQYFGPGTRLTVT.